This paragraph covers one T cell receptor beta chain sequence. This entry is derived from a study of identical twins. Per germline, CDR1 SQVTM and CDR2 ANQGSEA. Germline trimming cut 5 bases from V and 8 bases from J; bases unmatched to any gene: 10. The CDR3 runs 15 residues. TCRdb fed the 5' RACE reads into MiXCR, producing one record per CDR3 protein. The sample yields 700,000 or so distinct CDR3 sequences, around 20% seen once. These records were also assigned to another study, of T cells expressing NK-cell markers.

This receptor was taken from a woman aged 18-29 years in good health. The chain combines TRBV29-1 with TRBJ2-2; 11 positions match TRBD2. The source material was PBMCs. The CDR3 region is CSVTVLAGVPGELFF. CDR3 nucleotides: TGCAGCGTTACGGTACTAGCGGGAGTACCTGGGGAGCTGTTTTTT.